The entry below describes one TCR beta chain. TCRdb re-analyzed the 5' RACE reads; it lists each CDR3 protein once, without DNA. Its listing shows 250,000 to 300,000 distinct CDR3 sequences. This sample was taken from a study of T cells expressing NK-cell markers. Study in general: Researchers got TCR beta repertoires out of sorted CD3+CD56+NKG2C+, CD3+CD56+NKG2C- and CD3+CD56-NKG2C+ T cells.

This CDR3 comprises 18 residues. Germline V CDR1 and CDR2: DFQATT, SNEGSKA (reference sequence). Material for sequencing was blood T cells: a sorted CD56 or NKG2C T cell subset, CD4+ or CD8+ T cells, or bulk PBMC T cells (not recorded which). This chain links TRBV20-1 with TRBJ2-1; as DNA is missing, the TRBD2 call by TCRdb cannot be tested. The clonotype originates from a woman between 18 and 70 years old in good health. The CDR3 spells CSATQRGGTGLAVNEQFF.